This T cell receptor beta chain was sequenced for a study of intratumoral heterogeneity in liver cancer. For the study in its entirety: In the full cohort of around 13 patients, the median age was roughly 63 years and the majority of patients were male. RNA-seq, DNA sequencing, TCR-seq and SNP array data from multiple regions of hepatocellular carcinoma specimens were combined in the study to investigate intratumor heterogeneity. Of the roughly 70 multiregional samples collected from 15 or so HCC patients in the overall cohort, approximately 51 were tumoral regions and around 20 were adjacent nontumoral regions.

Results the study describes overall, beyond this receptor: The authors acknowledged a relatively low patient number and under-sampled tumor-infiltrating lymphocyte representation as limitations. According to the report, TCR sequencing confirmed the RNA-seq-based estimates of regional differences in tumor-infiltrating lymphocyte burden. No significant difference in overall T cell clonality was found between tumor regions within either sequenced patient. In each sequenced patient, significantly more unique T-cell clonal expansions were found in tumor region a than in region b.

Details on this clone: Its antigen specificity is not known. One base away there is no much larger clone; base qualities are not given.

Samples labelled H were derived from distinct, geographically separated regions of the hepatocellular carcinoma nodule. Every patient had early-stage hepatocellular carcinoma and received no therapy prior to surgical resection. The sampled areas showed no macroscopic signs of necrosis or hemorrhage. In a couple of patients, TCR sequencing (ImmunoSeq) was performed on multiple regions. Frozen resection tissue samples were collected at least 1 cm apart from each other. Genomic DNA was extracted from bulk tissue using the DNeasy blood and tissue kit. The germline V gene gives CDR1 as MNHNS and CDR2 as SASEGT. The CDR3 numbers 15 residues from cysteine through phenylalanine. Only the CDR3 DNA stays, 45 bases, in frame from base 1. After removal of 3 bases from V and 4 bases from J, the junction retains 4 bases not matched to a gene. TCR beta chain CDR3 regions were sequenced from genomic DNA using the immunoSEQ assay. Rearranged VDJ segments were amplified with primers that anneal to V and J segments. The paper's data handling went like this. Clonality and richness metrics were computed with the ImmunoSeq Analyzer software. Fisher's exact test, supplemented by a beta-binomial method for added stringency, was applied to identify differentially abundant clones between regions. What TCRdb holds here is the immuneACCESS table cut down to in-frame rearrangements. Part of the clones is not present; checked against another copy, under half of the missing clones reflect an unresolved V gene, and the others are unexplained. V and J calls and clone size follow that table, whereas D and trimming were derived from the DNA. Across this sample there are several thousand clones, with roughly half seen only once. Of the sample, roughly 13% is held by the ten largest clones.

This receptor chain uses TRBV6-1 and TRBJ2-3, with TRBD2 identical over 10 junction bases. The source of this sequence is a man aged 70-80 years with hepatocellular carcinoma. The sample in question was tumor tissue, obtained before any cancer treatment. CDR3 reads: CASSDKRGGADTQYF. The nucleotides read TGTGCCAGCAGTGACAAGCGGGGGGGCGCAGATACGCAGTATTTT.